These 2 T cell receptor beta chains were sequenced from one sample in a study of blood T cell repertoires in COVID-19. TCRdb's copy holds only in-frame clones and misses some; the assay was immunoSEQ multiplex PCR. The sample has about 240,000 clones, 75% to 90% seen once. The sequenced sample was peripheral blood. The receptor set was obtained from a woman aged 55-70 years with active or convalescent COVID-19.

This chain uses TRBV2 with TRBJ2-5; TRBD1 matches at 9 bases. Germline V CDR1 and CDR2: SNHLY, FYNNEI. The CDR3 loop spans 15 amino acids. With V trimmed by 5 bases and J by 0 bases, 4 bases remained unmatched. The CDR3 coding sequence is TGTGCCAGCAGTTCCGGGACAGGGAACCAAGAGACCCAGTACTTC. It yields the protein CASSSGTGNQETQYF.

V usage is TRBV19 and J usage is TRBJ2-1, with 11 bases that match TRBD2. Germline V gives CDR1 LNHDA, CDR2 SQIVND (reference sequence). The CDR3 has 16 amino acids. The J segment lost 3 bases and the V segment lost 4 bases, leaving 5 bases of the junction unmatched. For the CDR3, the DNA is TGTGCCAGTAGTACCAGACTAGCGGGGATCTACAATGAGCAGTTCTTC. Protein product: CASSTRLAGIYNEQFF.